The present T cell receptor (beta chain) was sequenced within a study of T cell repertoires in cytomegalovirus infection. Looking at the study overall: Carrying CMV and the relevant HLA type showed in public TCR beta signatures.

General study points: CMV-specific TCR beta clonotypes restricted by HLA-C dominated the ex vivo response.

TCRdb re-analysed the reads in MiXCR, keeping a single row per CDR3 protein. This sample has hundreds of thousands of distinct CDR3 sequences; about 42% occur once, and the top ten carry 35% to 50%. In regard to this clonotype: Its target is unknown.

Germline CDR1 is SGHTA and CDR2 is FQGNSA. The CDR3 runs to 16 residues. Trimming removed 5 bases from V and 2 bases from J; junction bases left unmatched: 11. J is TRBJ2-7 and V is TRBV7-2; the match to TRBD1 covers 8 bases. The sequencing here drew on cultured PBMCs, taken from culture after CMV antigen stimulation. The receptor was derived from a human donor in good health (CMV status not recorded). Some clones in this sample may be carry-over from other donors' samples. CDR3 region: CASSRVPATGAYEQYF. The CDR3 DNA reads TGTGCCAGCAGCCGAGTTCCCGCGACAGGGGCCTACGAGCAGTACTTC.